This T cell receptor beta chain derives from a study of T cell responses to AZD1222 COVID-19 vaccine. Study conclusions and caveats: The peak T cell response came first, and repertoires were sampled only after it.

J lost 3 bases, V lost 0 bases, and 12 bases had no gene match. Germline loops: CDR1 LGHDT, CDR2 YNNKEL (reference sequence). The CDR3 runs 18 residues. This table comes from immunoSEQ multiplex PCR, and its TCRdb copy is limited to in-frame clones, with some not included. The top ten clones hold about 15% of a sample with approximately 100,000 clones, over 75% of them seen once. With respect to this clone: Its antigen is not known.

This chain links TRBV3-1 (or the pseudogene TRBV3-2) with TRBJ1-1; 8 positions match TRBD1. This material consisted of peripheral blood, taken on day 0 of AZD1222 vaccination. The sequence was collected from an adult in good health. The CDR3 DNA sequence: TGTGCCAGCAGCCAAGATAGTCTCACAGGGGGAGTGGACACTGAAGCTTTCTTT. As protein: CASSQDSLTGGVDTEAFF.